The 17 T cell receptor beta chains given below trace back to one sample, sequenced in a study of blood T cell repertoires in COVID-19. Method: immunoSEQ multiplex PCR; TCRdb's copy keeps in-frame clones and lacks some. This table holds under 200,000 clones, roughly 86% found once. Material for sequencing was peripheral blood. All receptors come from a woman of 80 years or more in a cohort sampled during active or convalescent COVID-19.

The chain couples TRBV27 to TRBJ2-6; 8 bases are shared with TRBD2. The length of the CDR3 is 18 residues. Germline V gene lookup returns CDR1 MNHEY and CDR2 SMNVEV (reference sequence). V lost 6 bases and J lost 0; bases outside the gene matches: 10. The CDR3 DNA reads TGTGCCAGCAGGATCAGCGGGGGCCGAAGCTCTGGGGCCAACGTCCTGACTTTC. It encodes CASRISGGRSSGANVLTF.

This clone showed up just a few times. The chain uses TRBV14 and TRBJ2-1, with a possible D match to TRBD2 (6 bases). This CDR3 contains 16 residues. V was cut by 3 bases and J by 0 bases, with 12 bases left in between. Germline V CDR1 and CDR2: SGHDN, FVKESK. CDR3 amino acids: CASSQVLGGSYNEQFF. The CDR3 region has the DNA TGTGCCAGCAGCCAGGTACTCGGGGGCTCCTACAATGAGCAGTTCTTC. Full variable domain (rest looked up from reference TRBV14 and TRBJ2-1): EAGVTQFPSHSVIEKGQTVTLRCDPISGHDNLYWYRRVMGKEIKFLLHFVKESKQDESGMPNNRFLAERTGGTYSTLKVQPAELEDSGVYFCASSQVLGGSYNEQFFGPGTRLTVL.

This chain links TRBV5-1 with TRBJ2-5; D perhaps matches TRBD1 (7 bases). Trimming left V 0 bases short and J 1 base short, with 10 bases between. Germline V gives CDR1 SGHRS, CDR2 YFSETQ. CDR3 length: 15 residues. CDR3 region: CASSLGGDSQETQYF. CDR3 nucleotide sequence: TGCGCCAGCAGCTTGGGGGGGGACAGCCAAGAGACCCAGTACTTC.

CDR3 nucleotides: TGTGCCACCAGGGACAGGGAGGGCCAGCCCCAGCATTTT. It yields the protein CATRDREGQPQHF. V is TRBV24-1 and J is TRBJ1-5, with 8 bases lining up with TRBD1. Looked up from germline, CDR1 is KGHDR and CDR2 is SFDVKD. The CDR3 has 13 residues. Unmatched junction bases numbered 5, after V lost 7 bases and J lost 7 bases.

This chain connects TRBV7-2 to TRBJ2-1; 10 nucleotides align to TRBD2. Losses at the gene ends were 3 bases for V and 6 bases for J; bases not matched to a gene: 11. The CDR3 has 17 amino acids. Germline CDR1 reads SGHTA; CDR2 reads FQGNSA. In DNA form, the CDR3 reads TGTGCCAGCAGCTTTCCCCAGGGGCTAGCGGGAGTCAATGAGCAGTTCTTC. It codes for CASSFPQGLAGVNEQFF.

J is TRBJ2-7 and V is TRBV7-9; 7 bases line up with TRBD1. The CDR3 has 11 amino acids. In germline, CDR1 is SEHNR, CDR2 FQNEAQ (reference sequence). J gave up 12 bases and V 5 bases, and 7 bases lay outside the gene matches. The CDR3 nucleotides read TGTGCCAGCAGCGGAAAGACAGGGCCGTACTTC. As protein: CASSGKTGPYF.

The CDR3 DNA sequence: TGTGCCAGCAGGCAGGGACAGGGGGGGTTTGAGACCCAGTACTTC. It specifies CASRQGQGGFETQYF. The V and J genes are TRBV28 and TRBJ2-5, with 11 bases fitting TRBD1. The germline V gene has CDR1 MDHEN and CDR2 SYDVKM. V was clipped by 6 bases and J by 5 bases; unmatched bases: 8. This CDR3 contains 15 residues.

This clone came up once. This chain joins TRBV19 and TRBJ2-1; D not resolved. Germline CDR1 LNHDA, CDR2 SQIVND (reference sequence). The CDR3 is 13 amino acids. Between the trimmed V and J ends, which lost 0 bases and 7 bases, there was a span of 7 bases. The DNA for the CDR3 is TGTGCCAGTAGTATAGAGGCCCGAAATGAGCAGTTCTTC. Its translation is CASSIEARNEQFF. The full variable domain, its missing parts supplied by reference TRBV19 and TRBJ2-1, is DGGITQSPKYLFRKEGQNVTLSCEQNLNHDAMYWYRQDPGQGLRLIYYSQIVNDFQKGDIAEGYSVSREKKESFPLTVTSAQKNPTAFYLCASSIEARNEQFFGPGTRLTVL.

V and J are TRBV9 and TRBJ1-2; D may be TRBD1 (5 bases). In germline, CDR1 is SGDLS, CDR2 YYNGEE. The CDR3 runs to 15 residues. The germline V and J ends were trimmed by 4 bases and 5 bases, with 18 bases remaining between them. The CDR3 spells CASSTQPGGGYGYTF. DNA of the CDR3: TGTGCCAGCAGCACCCAACCTGGGGGAGGGTATGGCTACACCTTC.

The chain carries TRBV3-1 (or the pseudogene TRBV3-2) and TRBJ1-2; possible D gene TRBD1, 5 bases. V was trimmed by 4 bases and J by 2 bases, leaving 14 bases between them. Looked up from germline, CDR1 is LGHDT and CDR2 is YNNKEL (reference sequence). CDR3 size: 15 residues. Here the CDR3 DNA reads TGTGCCAGCAGCCGGACCCGGGCAGGGAACTATGGCTACACCTTC. This translates into CASSRTRAGNYGYTF.

The V and J genes are TRBV7-9 and TRBJ1-5; 9 nucleotides match TRBD1. Germline CDR1 SEHNR, CDR2 FQNEAQ (reference sequence). V trimming: 4 bases; J trimming: 5 bases; junction bases outside the gene matches: 6. There are 15 residues in the CDR3. Written as DNA, the CDR3 is TGTGCCAGCAGCTGGGGACAGGGAGTCGATCAGCCCCAGCATTTT. Translation gives CASSWGQGVDQPQHF.

J is TRBJ1-1 and V is TRBV18, with 7 positions matching TRBD1. The CDR3 has 15 residues. The germline CDR1 and CDR2 sequences are KGHSH and LQKENI. V lost 3 bases and J lost 0; bases outside the gene matches: 4. This CDR3 is CASSPAGTVNTEAFF. CDR3 coding DNA: TGTGCCAGCTCACCGGCCGGGACAGTGAACACTGAAGCTTTCTTT.

This clone was seen only once. This rearrangement joins TRBV9 to TRBJ1-6, with D uncertain. The CDR3 extends over 14 amino acids. CDR1 and CDR2 from the germline V gene are SGDLS and YYNGEE. Trimming took 1 base from V and 6 from J, leaving 8 bases between them. CDR3 sequence reads: CASSVSRTNSPLHF. The DNA for the CDR3 is TGTGCCAGCAGCGTATCGCGAACTAATTCACCCCTCCACTTT.

The CDR3 protein is CSVEVGQGSTEAFF. The CDR3 DNA follows: TGCAGCGTTGAAGTAGGACAGGGCTCCACTGAAGCTTTCTTT. The V and J genes are TRBV29-1 and TRBJ1-1; 8 bases map to TRBD1. The trim removed 1 base at V and 4 bases at J, leaving 5 bases unmatched. Germline V gene sequence: CDR1 SQVTM, CDR2 ANQGSEA. The CDR3 has 14 amino acids. Using reference TRBV29-1 and TRBJ1-1 for the parts outside the CDR3, the full variable domain is SAVISQKPSRDICQRGTSLTIQCQVDSQVTMMFWYRQQPGQSLTLIATANQGSEATYESGFVIDKFPISRPNLTFSTLTVSNMSPEDSSIYLCSVEVGQGSTEAFFGQGTRLTVV.

The rearrangement joins TRBV6-5 to TRBJ2-5; 9 nucleotides agree with TRBD1. CDR3 length equals 13 residues. Unmatched junction bases numbered 4, after V lost 6 bases and J lost 5 bases. The germline CDR1 and CDR2 sequences are MNHEY and SVGAGI. DNA for the CDR3: TGTGCCAGCAGGACAGGGGGGATGGAGACCCAGTACTTC. Residues: CASRTGGMETQYF.

J is TRBJ1-5 and V is TRBV19, with 10 nucleotides matching TRBD1. The CDR3 covers 19 residues. The V gene end was trimmed by 4 bases and the J gene end by 2 bases; junction bases not matched to a gene: 14. CDR1 is LNHDA and CDR2 is SQIVND in the germline V gene (reference sequence). In DNA form, the CDR3 reads TGTGCCAGTAGTACAACCCGACAGGGGGCCGGAGGTGGCAATCAGCCCCAGCATTTT. It is translated as CASSTTRQGAGGGNQPQHF.

V and J are TRBV18 and TRBJ1-4; a possible D gene is TRBD1 (5 bases). From germline, CDR1 is KGHSH and CDR2 LQKENI. CDR3 size: 15 residues. V dropped 2 bases and J dropped 2 bases, with 9 bases sitting between them. CDR3 bases: TGTGCCAGCTCACCAATGGGGCGGACTAATGAAAAACTGTTTTTT. Its translation is CASSPMGRTNEKLFF. The full variable domain, with the rest looked up from reference TRBV18 and TRBJ1-4, is NAGVMQNPRHLVRRRGQEARLRCSPMKGHSHVYWYRQLPEEGLKFMVYLQKENIIDESGMPKERFSAEFPKEGPSILRIQQVVRGDSAAYFCASSPMGRTNEKLFFGSGTQLSVL.